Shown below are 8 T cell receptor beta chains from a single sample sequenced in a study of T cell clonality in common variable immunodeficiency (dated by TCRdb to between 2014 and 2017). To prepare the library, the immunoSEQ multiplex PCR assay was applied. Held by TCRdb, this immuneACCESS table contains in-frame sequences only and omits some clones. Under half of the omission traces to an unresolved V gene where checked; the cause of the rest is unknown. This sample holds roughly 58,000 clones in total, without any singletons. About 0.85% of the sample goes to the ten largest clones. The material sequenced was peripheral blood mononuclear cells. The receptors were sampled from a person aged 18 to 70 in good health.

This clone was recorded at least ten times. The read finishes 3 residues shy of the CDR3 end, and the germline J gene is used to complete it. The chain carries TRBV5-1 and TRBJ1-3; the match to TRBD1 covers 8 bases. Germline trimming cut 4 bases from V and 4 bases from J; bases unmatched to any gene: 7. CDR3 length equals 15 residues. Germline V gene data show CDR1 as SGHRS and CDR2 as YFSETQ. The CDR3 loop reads CASSTETGGGNTIYF. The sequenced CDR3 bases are TGCGCCAGCAGCACGGAAACAGGGGGAGGAAACACC.

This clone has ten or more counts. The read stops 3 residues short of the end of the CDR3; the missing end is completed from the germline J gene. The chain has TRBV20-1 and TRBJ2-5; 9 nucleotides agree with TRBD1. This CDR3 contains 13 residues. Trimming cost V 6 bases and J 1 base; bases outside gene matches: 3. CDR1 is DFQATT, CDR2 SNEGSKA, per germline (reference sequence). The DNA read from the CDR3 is TGCAGTGCGCCGACAGGGGGCCAAGAGACC. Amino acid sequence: CSAPTGGQET. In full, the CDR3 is CSAPTGGQETQYF.

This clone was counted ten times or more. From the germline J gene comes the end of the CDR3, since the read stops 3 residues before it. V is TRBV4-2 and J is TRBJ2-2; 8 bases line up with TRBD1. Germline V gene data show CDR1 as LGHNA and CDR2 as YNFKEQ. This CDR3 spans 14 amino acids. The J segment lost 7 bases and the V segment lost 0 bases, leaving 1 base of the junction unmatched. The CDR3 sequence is CASSQETGGGELFF. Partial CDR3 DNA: TGTGCCAGCAGCCAAGAAACAGGGGGCGGGGAG.

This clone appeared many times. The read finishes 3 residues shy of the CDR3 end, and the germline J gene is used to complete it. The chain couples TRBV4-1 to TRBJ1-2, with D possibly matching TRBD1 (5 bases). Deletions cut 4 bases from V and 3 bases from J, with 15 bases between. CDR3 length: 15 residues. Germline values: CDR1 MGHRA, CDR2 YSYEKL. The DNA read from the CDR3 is TGCGCCAGCAGCCCCCTGGGGGGACCCGACTATGGC. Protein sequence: CASSPLGGPDYG. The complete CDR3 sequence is CASSPLGGPDYGYTF.

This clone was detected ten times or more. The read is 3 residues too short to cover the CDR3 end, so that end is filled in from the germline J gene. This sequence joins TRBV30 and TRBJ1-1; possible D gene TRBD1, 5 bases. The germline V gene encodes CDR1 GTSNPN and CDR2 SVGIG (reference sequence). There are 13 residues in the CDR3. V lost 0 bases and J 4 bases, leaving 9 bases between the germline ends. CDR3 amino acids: CAWSVNRGTEAFF. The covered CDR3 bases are TGTGCCTGGAGTGTAAATAGGGGCACTGAA.

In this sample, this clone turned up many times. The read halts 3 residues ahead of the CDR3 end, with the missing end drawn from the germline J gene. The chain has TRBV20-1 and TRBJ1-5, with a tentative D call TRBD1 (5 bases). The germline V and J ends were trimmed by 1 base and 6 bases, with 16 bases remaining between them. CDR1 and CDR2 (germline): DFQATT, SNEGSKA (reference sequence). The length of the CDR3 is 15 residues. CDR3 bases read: TGCAGTGCTAGAGGTGCGGGGGGAGTAACTCAGCCC. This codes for CSARGAGGVTQP. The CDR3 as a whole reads CSARGAGGVTQPQHF.

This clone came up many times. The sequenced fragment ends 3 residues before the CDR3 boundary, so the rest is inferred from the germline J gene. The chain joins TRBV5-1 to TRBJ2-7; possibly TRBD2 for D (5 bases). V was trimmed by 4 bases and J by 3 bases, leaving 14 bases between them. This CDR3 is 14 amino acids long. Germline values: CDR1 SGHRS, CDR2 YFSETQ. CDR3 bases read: TGCGCCAGCAGCGCCACCGGGGTGAACTACGAG. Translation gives CASSATGVNYE. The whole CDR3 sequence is CASSATGVNYEQYF.

The CDR3 region is CASSKGQGRSGNTIYF. The part of the CDR3 DNA that was read is TGTGCCAGCAGTAAAGGACAGGGGCGCTCTGGAAACACC. J is TRBJ1-3 and V is TRBV6-1; 9 bases fit TRBD1. Coverage ceases 3 residues before the CDR3 finishes, and the germline J gene fills in the end. This CDR3 spans 16 amino acids. Germline loops: CDR1 MNHNS, CDR2 SASEGT. The V and J ends lost 5 bases and 0 bases, in that order; junction bases with no gene match: 5.